These 8 T cell receptor beta chains were all obtained from the same sample, sequenced in a study of Ad26.COV2.S vaccination and SARS-CoV-2 variants. Treatment here: 15 to 20 received Ad26.COV2.S at low or high dose, single or two shots; roughly five received placebo; per-sample allocation not given. Sampling took place 63 days after the first vaccine or placebo injection. Libraries were prepared by immunoSEQ multiplex PCR; TCRdb keeps only in-frame clonotypes and omits some of them. The data contain fewer than 900,000 clones, around 89% of them singletons. The source material was peripheral blood, sampled in a trial of Ad26.COV2.S vaccine versus placebo. The receptors here all came from a person between 18 and 65 years old who received the Ad26.COV2.S COVID-19 vaccine or a placebo.

The V call is TRBV12-5, the J call TRBJ2-7; no clear D. V lost 4 bases, J lost 5 bases, and 3 bases lay in between. Germline-derived CDR1 and CDR2 are LGHNT and FRNRAP. This CDR3 has 10 amino acids. As DNA, the CDR3 is TGTGCTAGTGGTTGGAACGAGCAGTACTTC. It yields the protein CASGWNEQYF.

The J gene is TRBJ1-1, the V gene TRBV6-2 or TRBV6-3, with D maybe TRBD1 (6 bases). Germline values: CDR1 MNHEY, CDR2 SVGEGT. The ends were cut back, 6 bases at V and 5 bases at J, with 16 bases in the middle. CDR3 size: 14 residues. CDR3 region: CASSPGTWWTEAFF. The DNA of the CDR3 is TGTGCCAGCAGCCCCGGGACATGGTGGACTGAAGCTTTCTTT.

This clone was observed a single time. This CDR3 is CASSITTSGLYEQYF. The CDR3 DNA reads as TGTGCCAGTAGTATAACGACTAGCGGCCTCTACGAGCAGTACTTC. This chain joins TRBV19 and TRBJ2-7; 9 bases match TRBD2. Germline values: CDR1 LNHDA, CDR2 SQIVND (reference sequence). V gave up 2 bases and J gave up 3 bases; unmatched junction bases: 5. The CDR3 runs to 15 residues.

This clone came up once. The chain recombines TRBV2 with TRBJ1-1, with 8 positions matching TRBD1. Germline loops: CDR1 SNHLY, CDR2 FYNNEI. Unmatched junction bases numbered 3, after V lost 5 bases and J lost 1 base. This CDR3 comprises 14 residues. CDR3 residues: CASSTTGANTEAFF. CDR3 sequence (DNA): TGTGCCAGCAGTACGACAGGGGCGAACACTGAAGCTTTCTTT.

This rearrangement joins TRBV7-9 to TRBJ2-1; 7 bases fit TRBD2. The CDR3 extends over 12 amino acids. Trimming took 3 bases from V and 8 from J; bases not matched to a gene: 1. Germline V gene data show CDR1 as SEHNR and CDR2 as FQNEAQ (reference sequence). CDR3 amino acids: CASSFTSDEQFF. The CDR3 nucleotides are TGTGCCAGCAGCTTTACTAGCGATGAGCAGTTCTTC.

The genes are TRBV6-2 or TRBV6-3 and TRBJ2-3; 10 positions match TRBD1. Germline assignment: CDR1 MNHEY and CDR2 SVGEGT. The CDR3 contains 15 residues. Losses at the gene ends were 4 bases for V and 2 bases for J; bases not matched to a gene: 3. CDR3 region: CASSWDRGITDTQYF. In DNA form, the CDR3 reads TGTGCCAGCAGTTGGGACAGGGGCATCACAGATACGCAGTATTTT.

The table lists this clone with a count of one. The same CDR3 is also encoded by other DNA sequences in this sample. The J gene is TRBJ2-1, the V gene TRBV2, with 12 bases lining up with TRBD2. Germline CDR1 SNHLY, CDR2 FYNNEI. The CDR3 runs 15 residues. Losses at the gene ends were 6 bases for V and 6 bases for J; bases not matched to a gene: 6. CDR3 nucleotides: TGTGCCAGCAGCTCCGGGACTAGCGGGTCCAATGAGCAGTTCTTC. Translation: CASSSGTSGSNEQFF.

This sequence joins TRBV7-7 and TRBJ2-1; TRBD2 agrees at 7 bases. The germline V gene has CDR1 SSHAT and CDR2 FNYEAQ (reference sequence). This CDR3 has 13 amino acids. Trimming removed 1 base from V and 9 bases from J; junction bases left unmatched: 3. The CDR3 here is CASSLGSGGEQFF. CDR3 nucleotides: TGTGCCAGCAGCTTAGGGTCGGGGGGTGAGCAGTTCTTC. The whole variable domain, remainder taken from reference TRBV7-7 and TRBJ2-1, is GAGVSQSPRYKVTKRGQDVTLRCDPISSHATLYWYQQALGQGPEFLTYFNYEAQPDKSGLPSDRFSAERPEGSISTLTIQRTEQRDSAMYRCASSLGSGGEQFFGPGTRLTVL.